These 18 T cell receptor beta chains came from one sample sequenced in a study of cytomegalovirus exposure and HLA in healthy donors. Use of 60 Vbeta and 13 Jbeta primers characterized the PCR. TCRdb's copy holds only in-frame clones and misses some; the assay was immunoSEQ multiplex PCR. In total, the table holds more than 100,000 clones. Sequenced material: PBMCs. These receptors all stem from a man between 40 and 49 years old in good health and CMV-seronegative.

The rearrangement uses TRBV6-6 and TRBJ2-5; 7 nucleotides agree with TRBD2. Trimming at V came to 2 bases and at J to 3 bases, leaving 3 bases not matched to a gene. This CDR3 contains 14 residues. Germline V gene data show CDR1 as MNHNY and CDR2 as SVGAGI (reference sequence). The CDR3 reads CASSYAGAEETQYF. The CDR3 bases are TGTGCCAGCAGTTACGCGGGAGCGGAAGAGACCCAGTACTTC.

The rearrangement links TRBV5-4 to TRBJ2-5, with 11 nucleotides matching TRBD2. In germline, CDR1 is SGHNT, CDR2 YYREEE (reference sequence). The CDR3 contains 15 residues. J was trimmed by 2 bases and V by 5 bases; bases with no gene match: 5. CDR3 coding DNA: TGTGCCAGCAGTTATACTAGCGGGGGACAAGAGACCCAGTACTTC. Translation: CASSYTSGGQETQYF.

The J gene is TRBJ2-5, the V gene TRBV10-1, with 10 positions matching TRBD1. Trimming cost V 6 bases and J 5 bases; bases outside gene matches: 3. Germline lookup yields CDR1 WNHNN and CDR2 SYGVQD (reference sequence). The CDR3 spans 13 residues. The CDR3 loop reads CASSRGQGETQYF. The CDR3, as DNA: TGCGCCAGCAGCCGGGGACAGGGGGAGACCCAGTACTTC.

The rearrangement links TRBV29-1 to TRBJ1-1; possibly TRBD1 for D (6 bases). V was trimmed by 5 bases and J by 5 bases, leaving 15 bases between them. The germline V gene encodes CDR1 SQVTM and CDR2 ANQGSEA. The CDR3 runs 13 residues. The CDR3 nucleotides are TGCAGCGTTTGGGGGGGGGCTGGGACTGAAGCTTTCTTT. Its translation: CSVWGGAGTEAFF.

V and J are TRBV7-2 and TRBJ1-1; weak D call: TRBD1 (6 bases). The CDR3 has 12 amino acids. Germline V gene lookup returns CDR1 SGHTA and CDR2 FQGNSA. Trimming shortened V by 1 base and J by 6 bases, and 6 bases separated the two germline ends. CDR3 protein: CASSLGTAEAFF. In DNA form, the CDR3 reads TGTGCCAGCAGCTTAGGGACAGCTGAAGCTTTCTTT.

The chain employs TRBV5-4 and TRBJ2-3; TRBD2 agrees at 9 bases. CDR1 SGHNT and CDR2 YYREEE come from the germline V gene (reference sequence). With V trimmed by 4 bases and J by 7 bases, 13 bases remained unmatched. The CDR3 is 16 residues long. The CDR3 bases are TGTGCCAGCAGCCTACGGACTAGCGAGAATGCATATACGCAGTATTTT. This codes for CASSLRTSENAYTQYF.

The chain links TRBV27 to TRBJ1-1, with 10 bases lining up with TRBD1. After removal of 4 bases from V and 6 bases from J, the junction contained 8 bases not matched to a gene. CDR1 is MNHEY, CDR2 SMNVEV, per germline (reference sequence). The CDR3 spans 15 residues. The CDR3 region is CASSSSGTGEAEAFF. The CDR3 DNA reads as TGTGCCAGCAGTTCATCAGGGACAGGGGAGGCTGAAGCTTTCTTT.

J is TRBJ1-5 and V is TRBV19; D is unclear. This CDR3 is built from 15 residues. Germline V gene data show CDR1 as LNHDA and CDR2 as SQIVND (reference sequence). V lost 3 bases and J 3 bases, leaving 12 bases between the germline ends. This CDR3 is CASSIKGSVNQPQHF. CDR3 bases: TGTGCCAGTAGTATCAAGGGTAGCGTCAATCAGCCCCAGCATTTT. Based on the CDR3 plus reference TRBV19 and TRBJ1-5, the full variable domain is DGGITQSPKYLFRKEGQNVTLSCEQNLNHDAMYWYRQDPGQGLRLIYYSQIVNDFQKGDIAEGYSVSREKKESFPLTVTSAQKNPTAFYLCASSIKGSVNQPQHFGDGTRLSIL.

This chain uses TRBV5-1 with TRBJ2-5, with no clear D. Trimming pared 3 bases from V and 4 bases from J, leaving 13 bases between. This CDR3 has 14 residues. CDR1 SGHRS and CDR2 YFSETQ come from the germline V gene. CDR3 in DNA: TGCGCCAGCAGCTCCTCTGGGCAGATAGAGACCCAGTACTTC. Amino acids: CASSSSGQIETQYF.

The rearrangement links TRBV2 to TRBJ2-2; 7 nucleotides line up with TRBD1. This CDR3 is 16 amino acids long. J lost 3 bases, V lost 6 bases, and 10 bases had no gene match. In germline, CDR1 is SNHLY, CDR2 FYNNEI. The CDR3 sequence is CASRAGTDIYTGELFF. DNA for the CDR3: TGTGCCAGCAGGGCCGGGACAGATATCTACACCGGGGAGCTGTTTTTT.

The V call is TRBV13, the J call TRBJ2-3, with a tentative D call TRBD2 (6 bases). This CDR3 region has 15 residues. The V gene lost 5 bases and the J gene lost 2 bases, with 14 bases spanning the gap. Germline V gene data show CDR1 as PRHDT and CDR2 as FYEKMQ (reference sequence). CDR3 amino acids: CASSGDWGNTDTQYF. The CDR3 DNA reads TGTGCCAGCAGCGGGGACTGGGGGAACACAGATACGCAGTATTTT.

A word on this clone: Other nucleotide sequences in the sample specify the same CDR3. V and J are TRBV19 and TRBJ1-5; D is ambiguous. From germline, CDR1 is LNHDA and CDR2 SQIVND (reference sequence). Trimming removed 3 bases at V and 3 bases at J, with 9 bases between. The CDR3 spans 14 residues. Here the CDR3 DNA reads TGTGCCAGTAGTATTAGTCAGGACAATCAGCCCCAGCATTTT. Translating it yields CASSISQDNQPQHF.

The chain is built from TRBV6-1 and TRBJ2-3, with a weak D call TRBD1 (5 bases). V was clipped by 7 bases and J by 2 bases, with 13 bases between them. The CDR3 is 14 amino acids. Germline V gives CDR1 MNHNS, CDR2 SASEGT. Here the CDR3 DNA reads TGTGCCAGCAAGGAAGGACACTCCACAGATACGCAGTATTTT. This gives the protein CASKEGHSTDTQYF.

This sequence joins TRBV13 and TRBJ1-2; a weak D match, TRBD1 (5 bases). V lost 7 bases to trimming and J lost 2 bases, with 8 bases between them. This CDR3 is 12 amino acids long. Germline V lookup: CDR1 PRHDT, CDR2 FYEKMQ (reference sequence). CDR3 in amino acids: CASTRGNYGYTF. DNA for the CDR3: TGTGCCAGCACTCGGGGGAACTATGGCTACACCTTC.

The genes are TRBV9 and TRBJ2-3, with D possibly TRBD2 on 6 matching bases. Germline-derived CDR1 and CDR2 are SGDLS and YYNGEE. The CDR3 extends over 16 amino acids. Trimming removed 3 bases from V and 2 bases from J, with 16 bases in between. CDR3: CASSASPGLNTDTQYF. CDR3 sequence (DNA): TGTGCCAGCAGCGCAAGCCCGGGACTTAACACAGATACGCAGTATTTT.

The rearrangement uses TRBV27 and TRBJ2-1, with 11 bases fitting TRBD1. The CDR3 sequence is 14 residues long. J was trimmed by 9 bases and V by 3 bases; bases with no gene match: 4. Germline V gene sequence: CDR1 MNHEY, CDR2 SMNVEV (reference sequence). The CDR3 region has the DNA TGTGCCAGCAGTTTTAGGACAGGGGGCCCTGAGCAGTTCTTC. Residues: CASSFRTGGPEQFF.

The chain combines TRBV29-1 with TRBJ2-2, with a possible D match to TRBD2 (5 bases). The germline gives CDR1 SQVTM, CDR2 ANQGSEA. V lost 4 bases to trimming and J lost 4 bases, with 13 bases between them. CDR3 length: 14 residues. In DNA form, the CDR3 reads TGCAGCGTTGGCCAGCGGAGAAGCACCGGGGAGCTGTTTTTT. Its protein is CSVGQRRSTGELFF.

The J gene is TRBJ1-6, the V gene TRBV2, with 7 nucleotides matching TRBD1. The CDR3 extends over 14 amino acids. The V and J ends lost 6 bases and 7 bases, in that order; junction bases with no gene match: 6. The germline V gene has CDR1 SNHLY and CDR2 FYNNEI. CDR3 region: CASSPTGVNSPLHF. In DNA form, the CDR3 reads TGTGCCAGCAGCCCTACAGGGGTGAATTCACCCCTCCACTTT.